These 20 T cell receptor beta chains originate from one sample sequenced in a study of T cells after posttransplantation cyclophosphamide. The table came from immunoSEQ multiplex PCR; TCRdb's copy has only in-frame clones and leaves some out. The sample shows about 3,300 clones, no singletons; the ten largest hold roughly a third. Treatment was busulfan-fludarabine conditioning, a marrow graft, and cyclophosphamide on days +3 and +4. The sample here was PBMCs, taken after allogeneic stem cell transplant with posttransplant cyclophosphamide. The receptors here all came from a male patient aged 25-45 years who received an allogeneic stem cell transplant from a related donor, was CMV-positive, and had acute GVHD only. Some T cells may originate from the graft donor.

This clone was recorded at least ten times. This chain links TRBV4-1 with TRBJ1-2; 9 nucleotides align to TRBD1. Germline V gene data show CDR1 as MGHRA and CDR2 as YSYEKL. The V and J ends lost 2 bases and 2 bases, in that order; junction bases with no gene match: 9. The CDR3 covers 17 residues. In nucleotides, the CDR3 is TGCGCCAGCAGCCAATTAGGGGGGACAGGGAGAAACTATGGCTACACCTTC. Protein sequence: CASSQLGGTGRNYGYTF.

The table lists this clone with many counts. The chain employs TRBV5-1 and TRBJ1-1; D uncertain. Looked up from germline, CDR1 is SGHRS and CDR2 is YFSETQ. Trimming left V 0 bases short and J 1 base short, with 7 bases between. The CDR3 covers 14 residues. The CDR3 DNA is TGCGCCAGCAGCTTGGCCGCGGGGAACACTGAAGCTTTCTTT. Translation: CASSLAAGNTEAFF.

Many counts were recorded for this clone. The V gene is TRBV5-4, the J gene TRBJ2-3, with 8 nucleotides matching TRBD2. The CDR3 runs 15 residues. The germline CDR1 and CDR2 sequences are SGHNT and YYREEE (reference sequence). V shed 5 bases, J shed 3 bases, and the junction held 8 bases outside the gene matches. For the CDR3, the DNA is TGTGCCAGCAGTTCCGCGGGGGGCCGTACAGATACGCAGTATTTT. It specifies CASSSAGGRTDTQYF.

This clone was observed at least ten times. The CDR3 nucleotides read TGTGCCAGCAGCTGGGACAGGGGGCGGACCACTGAAGCTTTCTTT. It codes for CASSWDRGRTTEAFF. The genes are TRBV7-2 and TRBJ1-1, with 12 bases lining up with TRBD1. Trimming took 4 bases from V and 4 from J; bases not matched to a gene: 4. Germline V gives CDR1 SGHTA, CDR2 FQGNSA. The CDR3 covers 15 residues.

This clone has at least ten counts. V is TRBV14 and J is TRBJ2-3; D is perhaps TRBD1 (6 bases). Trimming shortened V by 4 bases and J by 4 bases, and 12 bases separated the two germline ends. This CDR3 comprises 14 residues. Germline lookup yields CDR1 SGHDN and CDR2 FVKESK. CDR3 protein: CASSLRGGADTQYF. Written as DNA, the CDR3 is TGTGCCAGCAGCCTCAGAGGGGGAGCAGATACGCAGTATTTT.

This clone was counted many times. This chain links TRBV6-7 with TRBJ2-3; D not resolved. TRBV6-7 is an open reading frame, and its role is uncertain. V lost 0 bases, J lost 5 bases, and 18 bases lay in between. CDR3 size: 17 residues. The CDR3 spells CASSYSHRKPRKDTQYF. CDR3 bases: TGTGCCAGCAGTTACTCACACAGAAAGCCACGTAAAGATACGCAGTATTTT.

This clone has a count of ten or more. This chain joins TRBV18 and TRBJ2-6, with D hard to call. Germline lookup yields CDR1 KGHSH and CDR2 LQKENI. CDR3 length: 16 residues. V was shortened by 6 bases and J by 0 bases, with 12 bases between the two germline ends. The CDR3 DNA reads TGTGCCAGCTCCAAGACACCTGCCTCTGGGGCCAACGTCCTGACTTTC. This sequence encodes CASSKTPASGANVLTF. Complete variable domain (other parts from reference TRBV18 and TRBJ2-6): NAGVMQNPRHLVRRRGQEARLRCSPMKGHSHVYWYRQLPEEGLKFMVYLQKENIIDESGMPKERFSAEFPKEGPSILRIQQVVRGDSAAYFCASSKTPASGANVLTFGAGSRLTVL.

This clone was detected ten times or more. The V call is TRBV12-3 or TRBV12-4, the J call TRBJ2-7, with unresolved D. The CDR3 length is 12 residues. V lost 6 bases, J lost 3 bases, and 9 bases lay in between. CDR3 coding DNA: TGTGCCAGCAGCCGCGACAACTACGAGCAGTACTTC. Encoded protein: CASSRDNYEQYF.

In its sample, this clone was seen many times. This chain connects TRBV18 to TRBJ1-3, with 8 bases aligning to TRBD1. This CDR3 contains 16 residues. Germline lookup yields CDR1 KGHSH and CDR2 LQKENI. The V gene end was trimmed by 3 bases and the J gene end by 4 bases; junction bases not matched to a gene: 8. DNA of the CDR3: TGTGCCAGCTCACCGTTGACAGGGGTAAAAGGAAACACCATATATTTT. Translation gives CASSPLTGVKGNTIYF.

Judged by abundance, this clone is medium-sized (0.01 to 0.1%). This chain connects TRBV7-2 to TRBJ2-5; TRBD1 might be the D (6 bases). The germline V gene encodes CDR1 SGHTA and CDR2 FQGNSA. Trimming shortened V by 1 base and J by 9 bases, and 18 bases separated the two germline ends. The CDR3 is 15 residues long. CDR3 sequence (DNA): TGTGCCAGCAGCTTAGGGGCAGGGCAGCAGGGGCCCCAGTACTTC. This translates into CASSLGAGQQGPQYF.

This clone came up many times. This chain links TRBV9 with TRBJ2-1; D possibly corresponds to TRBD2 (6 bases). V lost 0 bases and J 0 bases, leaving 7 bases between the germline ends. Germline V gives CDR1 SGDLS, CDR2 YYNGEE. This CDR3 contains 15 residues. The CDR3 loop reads CASSVDGGSYNEQFF. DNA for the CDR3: TGTGCCAGCAGCGTAGACGGGGGCTCCTACAATGAGCAGTTCTTC.

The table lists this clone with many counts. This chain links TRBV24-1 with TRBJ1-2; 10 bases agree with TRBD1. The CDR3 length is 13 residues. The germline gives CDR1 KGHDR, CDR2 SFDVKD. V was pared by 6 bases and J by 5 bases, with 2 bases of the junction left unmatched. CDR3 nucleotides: TGTGCCACCAGTCCGGGACAGGGGTATGGCTACACCTTC. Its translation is CATSPGQGYGYTF.

The CDR3 spells CASSLEGNTIYF. CDR3 coding DNA: TGTGCCAGCAGTTTAGAGGGAAACACCATATATTTT. The chain recombines TRBV6-5 with TRBJ1-3; no clear D gene. The CDR3 is 12 amino acids. V gave up 4 bases and J gave up 4 bases, with 5 bases separating them. Per germline, CDR1 MNHEY and CDR2 SVGAGI.

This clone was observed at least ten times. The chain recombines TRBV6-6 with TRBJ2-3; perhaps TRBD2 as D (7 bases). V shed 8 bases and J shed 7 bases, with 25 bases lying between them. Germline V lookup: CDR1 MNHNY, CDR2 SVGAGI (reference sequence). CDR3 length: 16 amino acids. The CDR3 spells CASLKVRGGTANTQYF. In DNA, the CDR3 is TGTGCCAGCCTTAAAGTTAGGGGGGGGACCGCGAATACGCAGTATTTT.

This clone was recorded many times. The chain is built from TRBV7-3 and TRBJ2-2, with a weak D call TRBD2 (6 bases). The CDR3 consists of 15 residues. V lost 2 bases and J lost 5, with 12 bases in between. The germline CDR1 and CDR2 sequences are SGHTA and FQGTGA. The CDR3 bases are TGTGCCAGCAGCTTAGATCTCGCGGGGACCGGGGAGCTGTTTTTT. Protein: CASSLDLAGTGELFF.

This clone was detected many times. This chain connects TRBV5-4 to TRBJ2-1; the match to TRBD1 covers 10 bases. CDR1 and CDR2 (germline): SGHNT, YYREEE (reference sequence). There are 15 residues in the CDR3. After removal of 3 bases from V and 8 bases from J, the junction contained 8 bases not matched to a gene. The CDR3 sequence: CASSSPGQGFYEQFF. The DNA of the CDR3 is TGTGCCAGCAGCTCACCGGGACAGGGGTTTTATGAGCAGTTCTTC.

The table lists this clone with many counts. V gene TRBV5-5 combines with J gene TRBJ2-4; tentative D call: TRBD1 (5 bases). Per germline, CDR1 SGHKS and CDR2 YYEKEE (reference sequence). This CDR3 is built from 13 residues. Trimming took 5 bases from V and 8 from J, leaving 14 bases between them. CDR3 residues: CASSYPGMDIQYF. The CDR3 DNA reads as TGTGCCAGCAGTTACCCAGGGATGGACATTCAGTACTTC.

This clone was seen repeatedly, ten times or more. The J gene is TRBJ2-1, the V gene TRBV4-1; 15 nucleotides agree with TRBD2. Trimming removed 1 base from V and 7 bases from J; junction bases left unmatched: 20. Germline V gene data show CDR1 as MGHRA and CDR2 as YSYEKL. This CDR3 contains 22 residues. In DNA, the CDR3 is TGCGCCAGCAGCCAAGCCTTTTCTCCGGGACTAGCGGGGGGAGAGGGTAAGAATGAGCAGTTCTTC. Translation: CASSQAFSPGLAGGEGKNEQFF.

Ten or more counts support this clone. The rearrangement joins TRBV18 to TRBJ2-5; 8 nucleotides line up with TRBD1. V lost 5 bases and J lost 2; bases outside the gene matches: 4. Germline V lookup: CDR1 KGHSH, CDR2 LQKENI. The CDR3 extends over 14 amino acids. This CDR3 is CASSDRGTQETQYF. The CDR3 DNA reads TGTGCCAGCTCAGACAGGGGAACGCAAGAGACCCAGTACTTC.

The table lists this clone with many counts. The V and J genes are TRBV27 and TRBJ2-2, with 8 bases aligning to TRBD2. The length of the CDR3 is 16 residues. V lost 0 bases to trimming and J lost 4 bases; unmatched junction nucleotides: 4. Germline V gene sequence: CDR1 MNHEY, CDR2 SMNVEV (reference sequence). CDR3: CASSLSTSGRTGELFF. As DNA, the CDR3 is TGTGCCAGCAGTTTATCAACTAGCGGTCGCACCGGGGAGCTGTTTTTT.